Each of the 3 T cell receptor beta chains below was sequenced from the same sample in a study of technical replicates of blood from a few donors. The method was immunoSEQ multiplex PCR; TCRdb's version includes in-frame clones alone and lacks a portion of them. The table lists 60,000 to 85,000 clones, approximately 94% of them singletons. Sequencing input: T cells isolated from PBMCs. These receptors all stem from a human donor in good health.

The CDR3: CASSPRTVETQYF. The CDR3 DNA is TGTGCCAGCAGCCCCCGGACAGTAGAGACCCAGTACTTC. The chain combines TRBV7-6 with TRBJ2-5, with D possibly TRBD1 on 6 matching bases. Trimming removed 5 bases at V and 4 bases at J, with 11 bases between. This CDR3 region has 13 residues. Germline CDR1 SGHVS, CDR2 FNYEAQ.

CDR3 nucleotides: TGTGCCATCAGTGAGGGAGGAGAGGAGGCTTTCTTT. This translates into CAISEGGEEAFF. The J gene is TRBJ1-1, the V gene TRBV10-3; D gene unclear. With 2 bases removed from V and 11 bases from J, the gap between germline ends came to 12 bases. The CDR3 has 12 amino acids. The germline V gene has CDR1 ENHRY and CDR2 SYGVKD.

The chain couples TRBV30 to TRBJ1-5; the D gene is possibly TRBD1 (6 bases). V lost 5 bases, J lost 3 bases, and 14 bases lay in between. CDR1 and CDR2 from the germline V gene are GTSNPN and SVGIG (reference sequence). The CDR3 sequence is 14 residues long. The CDR3 region has the DNA TGTGCCTGGGATAACAGGGTCCCCAATCAGCCCCAGCATTTT. Amino acid sequence: CAWDNRVPNQPQHF.